Below, one T cell receptor (beta chain) is given with its context. Its target is not known. The data originate from a study of graft-versus-host responses after intestinal transplantation. Study-level background: The whole recipient group had anti-thymocyte globulin induction followed by tacrolimus and steroids for roughly 3 years.

Trimming took off 0 bases at V and 4 bases at J, with 13 bases between the two ends. Per germline, CDR1 SGDLS and CDR2 YYNGEE. This CDR3 region has 15 residues. The repertoire was sequenced with immunoSEQ multiplex PCR; TCRdb's copy has only in-frame clones and lacks some. This table has some 86,000 clones, 75% to 95% appearing once. Specimen: unstimulated CD8+ T cells sorted from spleen or lymph node cells, collected before intestinal transplant. The sequence was collected from a human donor who received an intestinal transplant. The chain employs TRBV9 and TRBJ2-5; tentative D call: TRBD2 (5 bases). The CDR3 is CASSVDLASGETQYF. DNA of the CDR3: TGTGCCAGCAGCGTAGATCTCGCCAGCGGAGAGACCCAGTACTTC.